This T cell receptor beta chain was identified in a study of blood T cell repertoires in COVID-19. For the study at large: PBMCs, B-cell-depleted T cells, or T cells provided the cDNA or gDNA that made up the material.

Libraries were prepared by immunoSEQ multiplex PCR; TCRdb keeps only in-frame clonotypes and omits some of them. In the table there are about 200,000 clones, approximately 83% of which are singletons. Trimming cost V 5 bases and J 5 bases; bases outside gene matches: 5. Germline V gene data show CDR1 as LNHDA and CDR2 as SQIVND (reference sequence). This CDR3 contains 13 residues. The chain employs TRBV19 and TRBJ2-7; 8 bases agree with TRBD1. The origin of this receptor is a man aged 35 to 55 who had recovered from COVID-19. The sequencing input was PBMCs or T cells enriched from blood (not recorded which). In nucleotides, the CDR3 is TGTGCCAGTAGTCCCCGACAGGGGAACGAGCAGTACTTC. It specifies CASSPRQGNEQYF.